This T cell receptor (beta chain) was profiled in a study of persistence of HIV-infected CD4 T cells. Cells were stimulated nonspecifically with anti-CD3/anti-CD28 magnetic beads. CD4+ T cells upregulating both CD40 ligand and CD69 were sorted as responding cells. As regards this clone: No antigen is known for it.

The immunoSEQ assay was version 4, run in survey mode. Some clones are missing from TCRdb's copy, which holds only in-frame ones; the method was immunoSEQ multiplex PCR. The sample has 35,000 to 55,000 clones, approximately 90% seen once. The input for sequencing was CD4+ T cells sorted from PBMCs after approximately 19-hour stimulation, taken from a patient who received antiretroviral therapy. The TCR was taken from an adult man with HIV who was CMV-seropositive.

The CDR3 reads CASSRERPTNTGELFF. The CDR3, as DNA: TGTGCCAGCAGCCGCGAGAGGCCGACGAACACCGGGGAGCTGTTTTTT. The rearrangement uses TRBV7-6 and TRBJ2-2; no clear D. The CDR3 length is 16 residues. CDR1 and CDR2 (germline): SGHVS, FNYEAQ. V lost 5 bases to trimming and J lost 0 bases, with 13 bases between them.